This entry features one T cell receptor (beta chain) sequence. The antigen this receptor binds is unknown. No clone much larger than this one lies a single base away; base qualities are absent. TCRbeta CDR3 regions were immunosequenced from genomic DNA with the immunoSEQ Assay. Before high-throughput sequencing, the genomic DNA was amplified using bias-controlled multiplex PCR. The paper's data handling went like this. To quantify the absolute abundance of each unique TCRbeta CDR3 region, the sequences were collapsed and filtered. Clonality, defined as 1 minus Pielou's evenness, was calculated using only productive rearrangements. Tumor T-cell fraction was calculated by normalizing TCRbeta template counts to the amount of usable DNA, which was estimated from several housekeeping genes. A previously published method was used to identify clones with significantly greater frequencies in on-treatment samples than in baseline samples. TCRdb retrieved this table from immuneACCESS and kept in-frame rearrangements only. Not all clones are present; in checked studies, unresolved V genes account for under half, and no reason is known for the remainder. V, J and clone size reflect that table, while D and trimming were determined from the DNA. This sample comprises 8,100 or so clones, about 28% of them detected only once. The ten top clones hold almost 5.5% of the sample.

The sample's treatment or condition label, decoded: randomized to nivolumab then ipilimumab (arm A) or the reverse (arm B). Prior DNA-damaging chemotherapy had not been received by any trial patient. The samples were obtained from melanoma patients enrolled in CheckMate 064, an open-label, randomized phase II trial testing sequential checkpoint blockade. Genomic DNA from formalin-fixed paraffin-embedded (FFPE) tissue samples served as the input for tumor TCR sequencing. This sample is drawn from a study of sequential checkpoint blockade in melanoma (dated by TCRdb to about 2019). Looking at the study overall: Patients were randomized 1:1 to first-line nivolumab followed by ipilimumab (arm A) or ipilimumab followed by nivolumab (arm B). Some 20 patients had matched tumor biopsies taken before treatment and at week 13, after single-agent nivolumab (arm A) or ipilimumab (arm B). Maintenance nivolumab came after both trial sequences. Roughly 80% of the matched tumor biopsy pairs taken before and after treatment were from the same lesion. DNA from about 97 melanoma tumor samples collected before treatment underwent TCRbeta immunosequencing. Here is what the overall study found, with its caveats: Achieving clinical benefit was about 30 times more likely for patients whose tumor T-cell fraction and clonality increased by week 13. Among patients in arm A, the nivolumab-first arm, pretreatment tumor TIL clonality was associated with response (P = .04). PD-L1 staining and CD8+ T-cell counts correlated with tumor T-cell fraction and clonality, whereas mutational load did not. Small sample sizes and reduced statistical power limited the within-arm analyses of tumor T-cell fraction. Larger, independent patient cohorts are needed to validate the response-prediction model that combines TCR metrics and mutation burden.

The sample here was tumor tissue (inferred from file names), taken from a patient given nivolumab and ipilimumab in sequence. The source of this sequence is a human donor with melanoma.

CDR3 loop: CASNPGGQVSYEQYF. The nucleotide sequence is given as TGCGCCAGCAACCCTGGGGGGCAGGTATCCTACGAGCAGTACTTC. The sequence joins TRBV5-1 to TRBJ2-7; the D region may be TRBD1 or TRBD2, each matching 6 bases equally. From the germline V gene, CDR1 is SGHRS and CDR2 is YFSETQ. The junction shows trimming of 6 bases on V and 1 base on J, plus 17 bases between the germline ends. Reading from cysteine to phenylalanine, the CDR3 counts 15 amino acids. Here the CDR3 DNA is all that survives: 45 bases in frame from base 1.